The 30 T cell receptor beta chains given below trace back to one sample, sequenced in a study of early T cells in non-severe SARS-CoV-2 infection. TCRdb passed the 5' RACE reads through MiXCR, listing each CDR3 protein once. This sample yields tens of thousands of distinct CDR3 sequences, of which around 6.9% are seen a single time; approximately 4.5% belongs to the top ten. The source material was whole blood. These receptors came from an adult who was a healthcare worker with PCR-confirmed SARS-CoV-2 infection or an uninfected control (not recorded which).

This clonotype was seen only a few times. The chain employs TRBV5-1 and TRBJ1-1, with a tentative D call TRBD1 (6 bases). Per germline, CDR1 SGHRS and CDR2 YFSETQ. The CDR3 runs 14 residues. V was cut by 2 bases and J by 6 bases, with 14 bases left in between. CDR3: CASSFLGGEAEAFF. CDR3 coding DNA: TGCGCCAGCAGCTTTCTCGGGGGCGAGGCTGAAGCTTTCTTT.

This clonotype appeared many times. V usage is TRBV11-2 and J usage is TRBJ2-7; D gene ambiguous. This CDR3 region has 14 residues. Germline CDR1 is SGHAT and CDR2 is FQNNGV. V lost 6 bases and J 0 bases, leaving 12 bases between the germline ends. The CDR3 nucleotides read TGTGCCAGCAGTCCCGGCCCCGTCTCCTACGAGCAGTACTTC. It yields the protein CASSPGPVSYEQYF.

This clonotype showed up many times. V gene TRBV7-3 combines with J gene TRBJ2-7, with TRBD1 identical over 7 bases. CDR1 is SGHTA, CDR2 FQGTGA, per germline. V lost 5 bases to trimming and J lost 4 bases; unmatched junction nucleotides: 5. There are 13 residues in the CDR3. Here the CDR3 DNA reads TGTGCCAGCAGCAAATCAGGGGGATACGAGCAGTACTTC. Amino acid sequence: CASSKSGGYEQYF.

The chain couples TRBV4-3 to TRBJ2-7; 8 positions agree with TRBD2. V shed 0 bases and J 4 bases; nucleotides not matched to a gene: 8. CDR3 size: 16 residues. CDR1 and CDR2 (germline): LGHNA, YSLEER. The CDR3 region is CASSQDDGSGGYEQYF. CDR3 bases: TGCGCCAGCAGCCAAGATGACGGCAGCGGGGGATACGAGCAGTACTTC.

This clonotype was counted ten times or more. This chain joins TRBV12-3 or TRBV12-4 and TRBJ2-1, with D possibly being TRBD2 (6 bases). The CDR3 loop spans 16 amino acids. With 4 bases removed from V and 0 bases from J, the gap between germline ends came to 13 bases. The CDR3 reads CASSWGVVPSYNEQFF. For the CDR3, the DNA is TGTGCCAGCAGTTGGGGGGTAGTCCCCTCCTACAATGAGCAGTTCTTC.

This chain links TRBV7-6 with TRBJ2-5; possible D gene TRBD2, 7 bases. The germline V gene encodes CDR1 SGHVS and CDR2 FNYEAQ. The CDR3 covers 18 residues. V was cut by 4 bases and J by 5 bases, with 26 bases left in between. The CDR3 nucleotides are TGTGCCAGCAGCTCCCCGCCCGGGGGGCTGGGGAAAGGGGAGACCCAGTACTTC. This encodes CASSSPPGGLGKGETQYF.

V is TRBV20-1 and J is TRBJ1-1; D is perhaps TRBD1 (5 bases). The V gene's germline CDR1 is DFQATT and CDR2 SNEGSKA (reference sequence). V gave up 1 base and J gave up 2 bases, with 14 bases separating them. The CDR3 is 15 amino acids. CDR3 nucleotide sequence: TGCAGTGCTAGAGTCAGTCAGGGTTTCAACACTGAAGCTTTCTTT. It translates to CSARVSQGFNTEAFF.

The chain combines TRBV29-1 with TRBJ1-5; 9 bases are a match to TRBD1. The CDR3 is 12 residues long. Germline assignment: CDR1 SQVTM and CDR2 ANQGSEA. J was trimmed by 7 bases and V by 6 bases; bases with no gene match: 4. The CDR3 loop reads CSVGDRAQPQHF. For the CDR3, the DNA is TGCAGCGTCGGGGACAGGGCGCAGCCCCAGCATTTT.

This rearrangement joins TRBV20-1 to TRBJ2-7, with 7 bases identical to TRBD1. CDR1 is DFQATT, CDR2 SNEGSKA, per germline (reference sequence). CDR3 length: 15 residues. V was clipped by 0 bases and J by 3 bases; unmatched bases: 8. In nucleotides, the CDR3 is TGCAGTGCTAGAGAAACGACAGGGAAGGGCTACGAGCAGTACTTC. This encodes CSARETTGKGYEQYF.

This chain links TRBV20-1 with TRBJ2-3; 9 bases line up with TRBD2. The CDR3 length is 16 residues. Germline V gene sequence: CDR1 DFQATT, CDR2 SNEGSKA (reference sequence). J lost 0 bases, V lost 3 bases, and 7 bases had no gene match. The CDR3 loop reads CSASILLAGSTDTQYF. The CDR3 region has the DNA TGCAGTGCTAGTATCCTGCTAGCGGGGAGCACAGATACGCAGTATTTT.

This clonotype came up many times. V gene TRBV4-1 combines with J gene TRBJ2-1, with 12 bases lining up with TRBD1. V shed 1 base, J shed 4 bases, and the junction held 11 bases outside the gene matches. Germline CDR1 reads MGHRA; CDR2 reads YSYEKL. CDR3 length: 19 amino acids. The CDR3 nucleotides read TGCGCCAGCAGCCAAGGCGGGACAGGGGGCGCGTCCTGGTACAATGAGCAGTTCTTC. Encoded protein: CASSQGGTGGASWYNEQFF.

This clonotype occurred a few times. This rearrangement joins TRBV7-9 to TRBJ1-2; 9 bases match TRBD1. In germline, CDR1 is SEHNR, CDR2 FQNEAQ (reference sequence). The CDR3 is 16 amino acids. The V and J ends lost 7 bases and 4 bases, in that order; junction bases with no gene match: 13. CDR3 in amino acids: CASTSTGGDGLYGYTF. The CDR3 DNA sequence: TGTGCCAGCACTTCCACAGGGGGCGACGGGCTCTATGGCTACACCTTC. Complete variable domain (other parts from reference TRBV7-9 and TRBJ1-2): DTGVSQNPRHKITKRGQNVTFRCDPISEHNRLYWYRQTLGQGPEFLTYFQNEAQLEKSRLLSDRFSAERPKGSFSTLEIQRTEQGDSAMYLCASTSTGGDGLYGYTFGSGTRLTVV.

This clonotype showed up just a few times. The CDR3 protein is CASSPRGSRWTQYF. In DNA, the CDR3 is TGTGCCAGCAGCCCCCGGGGGAGCCGGTGGACGCAGTATTTT. V gene TRBV4-2 combines with J gene TRBJ2-3, with D perhaps TRBD2 (6 bases). Trimming pared 4 bases from V and 9 bases from J, leaving 17 bases between. This CDR3 spans 14 amino acids. Germline V gene sequence: CDR1 LGHNA, CDR2 YNFKEQ.

J is TRBJ1-2 and V is TRBV28, with 11 positions matching TRBD1. Germline lookup yields CDR1 MDHEN and CDR2 SYDVKM. This CDR3 spans 11 amino acids. With V trimmed by 11 bases and J by 7 bases, 3 bases remained unmatched. CDR3 region: CAGQGASGYTF. The CDR3 DNA is TGTGCCGGACAGGGGGCGTCTGGCTACACCTTC.

In its sample, this clonotype was seen once. The J gene is TRBJ1-4, the V gene TRBV27, with 9 bases identical to TRBD1. The germline V gene encodes CDR1 MNHEY and CDR2 SMNVEV (reference sequence). V shed 3 bases, J shed 7 bases, and the junction held 9 bases outside the gene matches. The CDR3 runs to 16 residues. CDR3 sequence reads: CASSLTIRDRAEKLFF. The DNA for the CDR3 is TGTGCCAGCAGTTTGACCATCCGGGACAGGGCTGAAAAACTGTTTTTT.

This clonotype was picked up many times. The rearrangement joins TRBV12-3 or TRBV12-4 to TRBJ1-1, with D possibly matching TRBD1 (6 bases). The CDR3 is made up of 14 amino acids. The V gene lost 0 bases and the J gene lost 4 bases, with 9 bases spanning the gap. The CDR3 coding sequence is TGTGCCAGCAGTTTAGCAGGGGGTGGCACTGAAGCTTTCTTT. Amino acids: CASSLAGGGTEAFF.

This clonotype was counted only a few times. The chain joins TRBV12-5 to TRBJ2-2; D ambiguous. The germline V gene has CDR1 LGHNT and CDR2 FRNRAP. The V end lost 4 bases, the J end lost 6 bases, and 6 bases lay between the germline ends. This CDR3 is built from 12 residues. The DNA for the CDR3 is TGTGCTAGTGGTTCTTGGGCCGGGGAGCTGTTTTTT. It codes for CASGSWAGELFF.

V and J are TRBV20-1 and TRBJ2-3; 10 bases are shared with TRBD2. J lost 6 bases, V lost 3 bases, and 6 bases had no gene match. Germline values: CDR1 DFQATT, CDR2 SNEGSKA (reference sequence). The CDR3 runs 14 residues. In nucleotides, the CDR3 is TGCAGTGCTAGCCTAGCGGGGGCGAGGGATACGCAGTATTTT. It translates to CSASLAGARDTQYF.

V gene TRBV7-9 combines with J gene TRBJ1-1; D unresolved. The CDR3 contains 13 residues. Between the trimmed V and J ends, which lost 7 bases and 1 base, there was a span of 10 bases. Germline CDR1 SEHNR, CDR2 FQNEAQ (reference sequence). The CDR3 here is CASTQDGNTEAFF. CDR3 nucleotide sequence: TGTGCCAGCACCCAGGACGGGAACACTGAAGCTTTCTTT.

This clonotype was picked up a small number of times. The rearrangement uses TRBV7-9 and TRBJ1-1; no clear D gene. V was trimmed by 3 bases and J by 0 bases, leaving 11 bases between them. The germline gives CDR1 SEHNR, CDR2 FQNEAQ (reference sequence). The CDR3 consists of 15 residues. The CDR3 coding sequence is TGTGCCAGCAGCTTGGGCCTATCTATGAACACTGAAGCTTTCTTT. This encodes CASSLGLSMNTEAFF.

There are many counts of this clonotype. This chain joins TRBV5-6 and TRBJ2-7, with 7 bases that match TRBD2. The germline V gene encodes CDR1 SGHDT and CDR2 YYEEEE. V dropped 1 base and J dropped 0; count of bases not matched to a gene: 4. This CDR3 has 15 residues. The CDR3 bases are TGTGCCAGCAGCTTGAGTCGCGGGAGCTCCTACGAGCAGTACTTC. This translates into CASSLSRGSSYEQYF. Full variable domain (rest looked up from reference TRBV5-6 and TRBJ2-7): DAGVTQSPTHLIKTRGQQVTLRCSPKSGHDTVSWYQQALGQGPQFIFQYYEEEERQRGNFPDRFSGHQFPNYSSELNVNALLLGDSALYLCASSLSRGSSYEQYFGPGTRLTVT.

The chain couples TRBV20-1 to TRBJ2-3; D tentatively reads TRBD1 or TRBD2 (5 bases each). V was trimmed by 2 bases and J by 0 bases, leaving 12 bases between them. CDR3 length: 15 residues. Germline CDR1 and CDR2: DFQATT and SNEGSKA (reference sequence). DNA of the CDR3: TGCAGTGCTAGAAGAGGGACCCAAAGCACAGATACGCAGTATTTT. This codes for CSARRGTQSTDTQYF.

The chain combines TRBV29-1 with TRBJ2-7; perhaps D is TRBD1 or TRBD2 (5 bases each). This CDR3 has 12 residues. V was clipped by 4 bases and J by 2 bases, with 9 bases between them. The germline V gene has CDR1 SQVTM and CDR2 ANQGSEA. CDR3 bases: TGCAGCGTTGTGGGACCCACCTACGAGCAGTACTTC. This sequence encodes CSVVGPTYEQYF.

The chain joins TRBV6-1 to TRBJ1-2; D unclear. Trimming took 2 bases from V and 4 from J, leaving 8 bases between them. CDR1 is MNHNS and CDR2 is SASEGT in the germline V gene. This CDR3 contains 13 residues. This CDR3 is CASSEQASYGYTF. CDR3 DNA: TGTGCCAGCAGTGAACAGGCTTCCTATGGCTACACCTTC.

The chain combines TRBV5-1 with TRBJ2-6; tentative D call: TRBD2 (6 bases). Trimming removed 4 bases from V and 4 bases from J, with 9 bases in between. The CDR3 runs 14 residues. Germline CDR1 and CDR2: SGHRS and YFSETQ. The CDR3 nucleotides read TGCGCCAGCAGCACCGGGGGAGGGGCCAACGTCCTGACTTTC. It translates to CASSTGGGANVLTF.

This clonotype was detected many times. The chain couples TRBV29-1 to TRBJ2-7; 10 positions match TRBD1. CDR1 SQVTM and CDR2 ANQGSEA come from the germline V gene. The length of the CDR3 is 15 residues. J was trimmed by 3 bases and V by 5 bases; bases with no gene match: 10. The CDR3 spells CSVFSIGTGVYEQYF. The CDR3, as DNA: TGCAGCGTTTTTTCGATCGGGACAGGGGTCTACGAGCAGTACTTC.

This clonotype was recorded many times. The gene calls are TRBV2 and TRBJ2-2, with 8 bases fitting TRBD1. From germline, CDR1 is SNHLY and CDR2 FYNNEI. V gave up 7 bases and J gave up 4 bases; unmatched junction bases: 8. The CDR3 consists of 15 residues. DNA for the CDR3: TGTGCCAGCATTGAGGGACAGGACGGCACCGGGGAGCTGTTTTTT. Protein: CASIEGQDGTGELFF.

This clonotype showed up many times. The chain is built from TRBV15 and TRBJ2-5, with D possibly TRBD2 on 7 matching bases. Germline V gene data show CDR1 as LNHNV and CDR2 as YYDKDF (reference sequence). The CDR3 consists of 15 residues. V lost 1 base to trimming and J lost 5 bases, with 14 bases between them. The CDR3 sequence: CATSRGGGGLETQYF. CDR3 DNA sequence: TGTGCCACCAGCAGAGGTGGGGGGGGCCTTGAGACCCAGTACTTC. Based on the CDR3 plus reference TRBV15 and TRBJ2-5, the full variable domain is DAMVIQNPRYQVTQFGKPVTLSCSQTLNHNVMYWYQQKSSQAPKLLFHYYDKDFNNEADTPDNFQSRRPNTSFCFLDIRSPGLGDTAMYLCATSRGGGGLETQYFGPGTRLLVL.

This chain links TRBV29-1 with TRBJ2-7; 9 bases line up with TRBD2. V shed 0 bases and J 3 bases; nucleotides not matched to a gene: 9. The CDR3 contains 16 residues. Germline loops: CDR1 SQVTM, CDR2 ANQGSEA. The DNA for the CDR3 is TGCAGCGTTGAAGATCAAGGTAGCGGGGGACTCTACGAGCAGTACTTC. Translation gives CSVEDQGSGGLYEQYF.

The chain joins TRBV5-1 to TRBJ2-3, with D unresolved. V was pared by 3 bases and J by 2 bases, with 13 bases between. CDR3 length: 15 amino acids. The V gene's germline CDR1 is SGHRS and CDR2 YFSETQ. As DNA, the CDR3 is TGCGCCAGCAGCTCCACACCTACGACCACAGATACGCAGTATTTT. Translation gives CASSSTPTTTDTQYF.